This T cell receptor beta chain comes out of a study of shared clonotypes between healthy human individuals. Concerning this clone: Its antigen is unknown.

Measured with immunoSEQ multiplex PCR; TCRdb has only the in-frame clones, and not every one. The sample has 950,000 to 1,300,000 clones; around 75% are singletons. Whole-study results and caveats: Clonotype sharing among the donors was expected to vary with sequencing depth.

CDR3 length: 15 amino acids. The V gene's germline CDR1 is SNHLY and CDR2 FYNNEI. Trimming left V 1 base short and J 4 bases short, with 14 bases between. The gene calls are TRBV2 and TRBJ2-7; possibly TRBD2 for D (5 bases). Specimen: memory CD4+ T cells sorted from blood. Subset reported: CD45RA-negative fraction. The source of this sequence is a man aged 18-30 years in good health. CDR3 DNA sequence: TGTGCCAGCAGTGAAGTTGGGATCGGCGGGTACGAGCAGTACTTC. Protein sequence: CASSEVGIGGYEQYF.